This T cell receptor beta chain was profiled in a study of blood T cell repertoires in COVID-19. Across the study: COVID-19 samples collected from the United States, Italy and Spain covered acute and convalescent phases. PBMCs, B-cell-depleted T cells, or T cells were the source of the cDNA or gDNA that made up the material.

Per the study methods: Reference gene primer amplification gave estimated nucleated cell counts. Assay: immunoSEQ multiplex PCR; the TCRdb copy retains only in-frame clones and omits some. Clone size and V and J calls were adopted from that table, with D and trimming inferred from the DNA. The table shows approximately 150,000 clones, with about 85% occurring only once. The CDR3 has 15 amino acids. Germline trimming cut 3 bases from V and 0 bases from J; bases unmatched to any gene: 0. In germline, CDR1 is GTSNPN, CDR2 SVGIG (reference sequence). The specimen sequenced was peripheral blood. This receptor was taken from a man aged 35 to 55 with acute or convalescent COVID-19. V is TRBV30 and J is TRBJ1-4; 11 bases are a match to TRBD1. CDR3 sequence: CAWRGQGATNEKLFF. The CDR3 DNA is TGTGCCTGGAGGGGACAGGGGGCAACTAATGAAAAACTGTTTTTT.